These 9 T cell receptor beta chains originate from one sample sequenced in a study of cytomegalovirus exposure and HLA in healthy donors (dated by TCRdb to the late 2010s). Library creation used the immunoSEQ multiplex PCR assay. A mixture of 60 forward primers for TCR Vbeta segments and 13 reverse primers for TCR Jbeta segments was used in the multiplex PCR. Held by TCRdb, this immuneACCESS table contains in-frame sequences only and omits some clones. Under half of the omission traces to an unresolved V gene where checked; the cause of the rest is unknown. The sample includes roughly 150,000 clones, with roughly 83% observed a single time. Together, the top ten hold around 0.97% of the sample. The sample taken for sequencing was PBMCs. These receptors came from a young man in good health and CMV-seronegative.

J is TRBJ2-4 and V is TRBV5-1, with D tentatively TRBD2 (5 bases). There are 15 residues in the CDR3. Trimming pared 4 bases from V and 5 bases from J, leaving 16 bases between. Per the germline V gene, CDR1 is SGHRS and CDR2 is YFSETQ. This CDR3 reads CASSDMSEAENIQYF. DNA of the CDR3: TGCGCCAGCAGCGATATGTCGGAGGCTGAAAACATTCAGTACTTC. Drawing the rest from reference TRBV5-1 and TRBJ2-4, the complete variable domain is KAGVTQTPRYLIKTRGQQVTLSCSPISGHRSVSWYQQTPGQGLQFLFEYFSETQRNKGNFPGRFSGRQFSNSRSEMNVSTLELGDSALYLCASSDMSEAENIQYFGAGTRLSVL.

This clone was seen a single time. The gene calls are TRBV4-1 and TRBJ2-7; D is unresolved. Trimming removed 1 base from V and 6 bases from J, with 10 bases in between. The CDR3 contains 13 residues. Looked up from germline, CDR1 is MGHRA and CDR2 is YSYEKL. CDR3 sequence (DNA): TGCGCCAGCAGCCAAGGGCAGTCGGGCGAGCAGTACTTC. Translation gives CASSQGQSGEQYF.

The chain couples TRBV28 to TRBJ2-5; TRBD1 aligns across 10 bases. This CDR3 spans 14 amino acids. Trimming at V came to 6 bases and at J to 5 bases, leaving 6 bases not matched to a gene. Germline CDR1 is MDHEN and CDR2 is SYDVKM. Here the CDR3 reads CASSRQGASETQYF. The CDR3, as DNA: TGTGCCAGCAGCCGACAGGGGGCGTCGGAGACCCAGTACTTC.

CDR3: CASSFGTDLYGYTF. The CDR3 bases are TGTGCCAGCAGCTTCGGTACTGATCTCTATGGCTACACCTTC. This chain joins TRBV5-8 and TRBJ1-2; D ambiguous. This CDR3 has 14 amino acids. Trimming took off 2 bases at V and 4 bases at J, with 12 bases between the two ends. The V gene's germline CDR1 is SGHTS and CDR2 YDEGEE.

CDR3 in DNA: TGTGCCAGCTCAGCTAAGACAGGGGCCTACGAGCAGTACTTC. It encodes CASSAKTGAYEQYF. The rearrangement links TRBV18 to TRBJ2-7; 8 bases align to TRBD1. With 5 bases clipped from V and 2 bases from J, the junction kept 5 bases outside the gene matches. Looked up from germline, CDR1 is KGHSH and CDR2 is LQKENI. CDR3 length: 14 amino acids. The full variable domain, completed using reference TRBV18 and TRBJ2-7, is NAGVMQNPRHLVRRRGQEARLRCSPMKGHSHVYWYRQLPEEGLKFMVYLQKENIIDESGMPKERFSAEFPKEGPSILRIQQVVRGDSAAYFCASSAKTGAYEQYFGPGTRLTVT.

This clone has just one count. This sequence joins TRBV7-9 and TRBJ2-7; D unclear. The V end was cut by 4 bases, the J end by 3 bases, with 7 bases between. The CDR3 consists of 12 residues. Germline-derived CDR1 and CDR2 are SEHNR and FQNEAQ (reference sequence). CDR3 sequence reads: CASSSHRYEQYF. CDR3 bases: TGTGCCAGCAGCTCACATCGCTACGAGCAGTACTTC.

The V call is TRBV5-5, the J call TRBJ2-7; 8 bases map to TRBD1. Germline V gives CDR1 SGHKS, CDR2 YYEKEE (reference sequence). V was pared by 4 bases and J by 6 bases, with 6 bases of the junction left unmatched. The CDR3 contains 13 residues. CDR3 DNA sequence: TGTGCCAGCAGCCCCGGACAGGGCGCCGAGCAGTACTTC. Translated: CASSPGQGAEQYF.

CDR3 DNA sequence: TGTGCCAGCAGTATAACAGGGGAATCACCCCTCCACTTT. Translation: CASSITGESPLHF. V usage is TRBV27 and J usage is TRBJ1-6, with 7 bases matching TRBD1. Trimming removed 5 bases from V and 10 bases from J; junction bases left unmatched: 5. CDR3 length: 13 residues. The V gene's germline CDR1 is MNHEY and CDR2 SMNVEV (reference sequence).

This sequence joins TRBV7-9 and TRBJ1-1; D remains unclear. Trimming took off 6 bases at V and 2 bases at J, with 19 bases between the two ends. CDR3 size: 16 residues. CDR1 SEHNR and CDR2 FQNEAQ come from the germline V gene (reference sequence). This CDR3 is CASSLPASTANTEAFF. CDR3 bases: TGTGCCAGCAGTCTCCCCGCCTCGACTGCAAACACTGAAGCTTTCTTT.